This T cell receptor beta chain was sequenced in a study of blood T cell repertoires in COVID-19. Study information: Sites across the United States, Italy and Spain contributed samples from acute and convalescent COVID-19. T cells, B-cell-depleted T cells, or PBMCs supplied cDNA or gDNA.

The length of the CDR3 is 15 residues. V was pared by 6 bases and J by 5 bases, with 9 bases of the junction left unmatched. Germline CDR1 is SNHLY and CDR2 is FYNNEI. Original methodology: Amplification of reference gene primers provided the estimated nucleated cell counts. The repertoire was sequenced with immunoSEQ multiplex PCR; TCRdb's copy has only in-frame clones and lacks some. That table furnishes V, J and clone size, whereas the DNA furnished D and trimming. Of tens of thousands of clones in the sample, approximately 90% are singletons; the top ten hold roughly 4.8%. This clone showed up just once.

The chain has TRBV2 and TRBJ2-7, with 11 bases that match TRBD2. The sample was peripheral blood. The clonotype originates from a human donor in a cohort sampled during active COVID-19. CDR3 sequence: CASSGVSGRVHEQYF. The CDR3 DNA is TGTGCCAGCAGCGGGGTTAGCGGGAGGGTCCACGAGCAGTACTTC. The whole variable domain, filled in from reference TRBV2 and TRBJ2-7, reads EPEVTQTPSHQVTQMGQEVILRCVPISNHLYFYWYRQILGQKVEFLVSFYNNEISEKSEIFDDQFSVERPDGSNFTLKIRSTKLEDSAMYFCASSGVSGRVHEQYFGPGTRLTVT.